This is a list of T cell receptor beta chains from one sample in a study of CD8 T cells in Susac syndrome. MiXCR, run by TCRdb on the immunoSEQ multiplex PCR reads, gives a single entry per CDR3 protein. The table includes 150,000 to 200,000 distinct CDR3 sequences, approximately 94% detected once. Sequenced input: CD4+ T cells from PBMCs. The receptors come from a human donor with multiple sclerosis. Both conserved end residues are part of each CDR3. The D gene is left open where the match is weak. Where a row states a size, it is once, few, many or the class of an expanded clone; other rows omit it.

abundance	len	d_gene	v_gene	j_gene	CDR3nt	CDR3aa
NA	14	NA	TRBV27	TRBJ1-3	TGTGCCAGCAGTCGAAAATCCTCTGGAAACACCATATATTTT	CASSRKSSGNTIYF
NA	13	NA	TRBV4-3	TRBJ1-5	TGCGCCAGCAGCCAAGAATTGCGTCAGCCCCAGCATTTT	CASSQELRQPQHF
once	14	TRBD1	TRBV5-1	TRBJ1-1	TGCGCCAGCAGCTTGCTTGGGACAGGGGGTGAAGCTTTCTTT	CASSLLGTGGEAFF
NA	14	NA	TRBV12-3/TRBV12-4	TRBJ1-2	TGTGCCAGCAGTTTAGGGACGGCCGGGGGTGGCTACACCTTC	CASSLGTAGGGYTF
NA	14	TRBD1	TRBV4-2	TRBJ1-1	TGTGCCAGCACCGGGGGACAGCATAACACTGAAGCTTTCTTT	CASTGGQHNTEAFF
NA	14	NA	TRBV2	TRBJ1-1	TGTGCCAGCAGACAATTAAGGGATAACACTGAAGCTTTCTTT	CASRQLRDNTEAFF
NA	14	NA	TRBV7-9	TRBJ2-7	TGTGCCAGCAGCTTAGGGACCCAAGTCAACGAGCAGTACTTC	CASSLGTQVNEQYF
NA	13	TRBD1	TRBV29-1	TRBJ1-2	TGCAGCGTTGTCCGACAGGGTTTTCGGGGCTACACCTTC	CSVVRQGFRGYTF
NA	12	TRBD1	TRBV10-3	TRBJ2-1	TGTGCCATCGGACAGGACTACAATGAGCAGTTCTTC	CAIGQDYNEQFF
NA	13	NA	TRBV6-5	TRBJ1-1	TGTGCCAGCAGTTATTGGTCGAACACTGAAGCTTTCTTT	CASSYWSNTEAFF
NA	15	NA	TRBV6-2/TRBV6-3	TRBJ1-5	TGTGCCAGCAGGTTACAGGGTGGTGTCAGCCAGCCCCAGCATTTT	CASRLQGGVSQPQHF
few	12	NA	TRBV18	TRBJ2-5	TGTGCCAGCTCACCCGCGGGGGAGACCCAGTACTTC	CASSPAGETQYF
NA	15	TRBD2	TRBV12-3/TRBV12-4	TRBJ2-1	TGTGCCAGCAGTCCCGCTAGCGGGAGTCGCAATGAGCAGTTCTTC	CASSPASGSRNEQFF
NA	12	NA	TRBV3-1	TRBJ2-7	TGTGCCAGCATTAGCAAGGGTGACGAGCAGTACTTC	CASISKGDEQYF
once	11	TRBD1	TRBV30	TRBJ2-7	TGTGCCTTTCAGGGGGCGAGAGAGCAGTACTTC	CAFQGAREQYF
NA	14	NA	TRBV7-9	TRBJ2-2	TGTGCCAGCAGCTTAGCGGCAGCCTGGGGGGAGCTGTTTTTT	CASSLAAAWGELFF
NA	14	NA	TRBV5-8	TRBJ2-5	TGTGCCAGCAGCTTGAAAACAGAACAAGAGACCCAGTACTTC	CASSLKTEQETQYF
NA	13	NA	TRBV10-3	TRBJ2-6	TGTGCCAGCTCCCCGGAGGGGGCCAACGTCCTGACTTTC	CASSPEGANVLTF
NA	13	NA	TRBV30	TRBJ1-2	TGTGCCTGGAGTGTACGGGAGGGGCGTAGCTACACCTTC	CAWSVREGRSYTF
NA	13	TRBD1	TRBV27	TRBJ2-7	TGTGCCAGCAGCCGACAGGGATCTTACGAGCAGTACTTC	CASSRQGSYEQYF
NA	16	TRBD2	TRBV3-1	TRBJ2-3	TGTGCCAGCAGCGTCTGGACTAGCGGGATTTCCGATACGCAGTATTTT	CASSVWTSGISDTQYF
once	14	NA	TRBV5-1	TRBJ2-1	TGCGCCAGCAGCTTGCAGAACACCTACAATGAGCAGTTCTTC	CASSLQNTYNEQFF
NA	15	NA	TRBV4-1	TRBJ1-5	TGCGCCAGCAGCCAAATACCGGGGCTTAATCAGCCCCAGCATTTT	CASSQIPGLNQPQHF
NA	14	NA	TRBV18	TRBJ1-1	TGTGCCAGCTCCTACGACATCGATGGGACTGAAGCTTTCTTT	CASSYDIDGTEAFF
NA	14	NA	TRBV6-4	TRBJ1-1	TGTGCCAGCAGTGACGGGGGGCCATACACTGAAGCTTTCTTT	CASSDGGPYTEAFF
NA	14	TRBD2	TRBV6-5	TRBJ2-7	TGTGCCAGCAGCCGACGTCGGGGGGCCTACGAGCAGTACTTC	CASSRRRGAYEQYF
NA	15	NA	TRBV6-2/TRBV6-3	TRBJ2-3	TGTGCCAGCAGTTACGGGAGTGGGGATCCAGATACGCAGTATTTT	CASSYGSGDPDTQYF
NA	14	TRBD2	TRBV24-1	TRBJ2-1	TGTGCCTCACAGGAAGGCGGGAGGGCCGATGAGCAGTTCTTC	CASQEGGRADEQFF
NA	14	NA	TRBV20-1	TRBJ2-1	TGCAGTGCTCCACAAGGTGGAAACGGCTGGGTGCAGTTCTTC	CSAPQGGNGWVQFF
NA	14	TRBD1	TRBV30	TRBJ1-4	TGTGCCTGGAGCGGGACAGGGTACGATGAAAAACTGTTTTTT	CAWSGTGYDEKLFF
NA	17	TRBD2	TRBV28	TRBJ2-1	TGTGCCAGCAGTCTCCTCCGTCGAGCGGGGGGTTACAATGAGCAGTTCTTC	CASSLLRRAGGYNEQFF
NA	14	TRBD1	TRBV20-1	TRBJ1-1	TGCAGTGCCCCGCGCCAGGGGGGGAACACTGAAGCTTTCTTT	CSAPRQGGNTEAFF
NA	14	NA	TRBV20-1	TRBJ2-3	TGCAGTGCTAGTATGGGGGAGCGCGGGGATACGCAGTATTTT	CSASMGERGDTQYF
NA	15	TRBD2	TRBV24-1	TRBJ2-2	TGTGCCACCAGTTCAGGGACTATAAACACCGGGGAGCTGTTTTTT	CATSSGTINTGELFF
NA	14	NA	TRBV5-1	TRBJ2-2	TGCGCCAGCAGCTTGGAGGCGGTGACCGGGGAGCTGTTTTTT	CASSLEAVTGELFF
NA	13	NA	TRBV12-3/TRBV12-4	TRBJ1-1	TGTGCCGGGATGACTTGGGGGGGAACTGAAGCTTTCTTT	CAGMTWGGTEAFF
NA	12	TRBD1	TRBV9	TRBJ2-4	TGTGCCAGCAGCGCCCCAACAGGGGTTCAGTACTTC	CASSAPTGVQYF
NA	16	TRBD1	TRBV27	TRBJ1-2	TGTGCCAGCAGCCGGACAGGGGGGCCTACTAACTATGGCTACACCTTC	CASSRTGGPTNYGYTF
NA	13	NA	TRBV5-5	TRBJ2-7	TGTGCCAGCAGCCTGACGATCTCCTACGAGCAGTACTTC	CASSLTISYEQYF
NA	14	NA	TRBV20-1	TRBJ1-5	TGCAGTGCCCCAAGCGGGCAGCTCAATCAGCCCCAGCATTTT	CSAPSGQLNQPQHF
few	13	TRBD1	TRBV20-1	TRBJ1-1	TGCAGTGCTAGCCGGGACAGGAACACTGAAGCTTTCTTT	CSASRDRNTEAFF